The 10 T cell receptor beta chains below all came from one sample that was sequenced in a study of blood T cell repertoires in COVID-19. Method: immunoSEQ multiplex PCR; TCRdb's copy keeps in-frame clones and lacks some. This sample carries around 94,000 clones, 80% to 90% of them seen once, and the ten largest clones take around 10%. Source material: peripheral blood. These receptor sequences come from a man aged 35 to 55 with active or convalescent COVID-19.

This clone has a single count. Here the CDR3 DNA reads TGCAGCGTTGAAGTTGTCCCCTTCCCTTGCTACGAGCAGTACTTC. Amino acids: CSVEVVPFPCYEQYF. V usage is TRBV29-1 and J usage is TRBJ2-7; no definite D call. CDR3 length equals 15 residues. The germline V and J ends were trimmed by 1 base and 3 bases, with 16 bases remaining between them. In germline, CDR1 is SQVTM, CDR2 ANQGSEA.

The genes are TRBV18 and TRBJ2-3; maybe TRBD1 (6 bases). V lost 2 bases, J lost 8 bases, and 17 bases lay in between. Germline V gene lookup returns CDR1 KGHSH and CDR2 LQKENI. The CDR3 contains 15 residues. In nucleotides, the CDR3 is TGTGCCAGCTCACCAACGGGACAAAGAGGTGGTACGCAGTATTTT. Protein: CASSPTGQRGGTQYF.

DNA of the CDR3: TGTGCCAGCAGCCAACTTCAGGGTAGTACAGATACGCAGTATTTT. It yields the protein CASSQLQGSTDTQYF. The chain carries TRBV3-1 (or the pseudogene TRBV3-2) and TRBJ2-3; a possible D gene is TRBD1 (5 bases). The CDR3 covers 15 residues. Germline values: CDR1 LGHDT, CDR2 YNNKEL (reference sequence). The V end was cut by 2 bases, the J end by 3 bases, with 12 bases between.

The J gene is TRBJ2-7, the V gene TRBV7-9; TRBD1 matches at 7 bases. The CDR3 covers 13 residues. Germline CDR1 is SEHNR and CDR2 is FQNEAQ (reference sequence). The ends lost 7 bases at V and 4 bases at J; junction bases unmatched: 7. The CDR3 loop reads CASTDRAGYEQYF. The CDR3 DNA reads TGTGCCAGCACCGACAGGGCGGGTTACGAGCAGTACTTC.

The V and J genes are TRBV6-6 and TRBJ1-5; D gene ambiguous. The CDR3 is 13 residues long. From germline, CDR1 is MNHNY and CDR2 SVGAGI (reference sequence). Trimming stripped 8 bases from V and 0 bases from J, with 8 bases between. The CDR3 DNA is TGTGCCAGCGAGCGGGATAGCAATCAGCCCCAGCATTTT. Encoded protein: CASERDSNQPQHF.

This clone was picked up a small number of times. This chain joins TRBV7-9 and TRBJ2-3; 9 bases agree with TRBD2. Germline assignment: CDR1 SEHNR and CDR2 FQNEAQ (reference sequence). The CDR3 has 15 amino acids. The V segment lost 3 bases and the J segment 2 bases; nucleotides outside the gene matches: 3. CDR3 in amino acids: CASSLRGGLTDTQYF. The CDR3, as DNA: TGTGCCAGCAGCTTGCGGGGGGGCCTCACAGATACGCAGTATTTT.

The V call is TRBV15, the J call TRBJ2-7; 8 bases line up with TRBD2. With V trimmed by 0 bases and J by 6 bases, 4 bases remained unmatched. From germline, CDR1 is LNHNV and CDR2 YYDKDF (reference sequence). The CDR3 has 14 amino acids. The CDR3 loop is CATSRDRGGGEQYF. CDR3 coding DNA: TGTGCCACCAGCAGAGATCGGGGGGGCGGCGAGCAGTACTTC.

This clone has a handful of counts. This rearrangement joins TRBV18 to TRBJ1-5; no clear D. Germline V gives CDR1 KGHSH, CDR2 LQKENI. Trimming pared 0 bases from V and 2 bases from J, leaving 14 bases between. The CDR3 is 17 residues long. CDR3 DNA sequence: TGTGCCAGCTCACCACCGTTTGAGGAGATCGGCAATCAGCCCCAGCATTTT. It translates to CASSPPFEEIGNQPQHF. Together with reference TRBV18 and TRBJ1-5, the CDR3 gives the full variable domain: NAGVMQNPRHLVRRRGQEARLRCSPMKGHSHVYWYRQLPEEGLKFMVYLQKENIIDESGMPKERFSAEFPKEGPSILRIQQVVRGDSAAYFCASSPPFEEIGNQPQHFGDGTRLSIL.

The rearrangement links TRBV7-3 to TRBJ1-1; D uncertain. With 3 bases removed from V and 5 bases from J, the gap between germline ends came to 10 bases. Germline V gene sequence: CDR1 SGHTA, CDR2 FQGTGA. The length of the CDR3 is 13 residues. This CDR3 is CASSFQFGTEAFF. In DNA form, the CDR3 reads TGTGCCAGCAGCTTCCAGTTCGGGACTGAAGCTTTCTTT.

V is TRBV2 and J is TRBJ2-1; weak D call: TRBD1 (6 bases). CDR1 is SNHLY and CDR2 is FYNNEI in the germline V gene. V was cut by 3 bases and J by 5 bases, with 11 bases left in between. CDR3 length equals 14 residues. CDR3 nucleotide sequence: TGTGCCAGCAGTGATTTCCAGGGGAACAATGAGCAGTTCTTC. It encodes CASSDFQGNNEQFF.